A single sample is the source of the 25 T cell receptor beta chains below, sequenced in a study of Ad26.COV2.S vaccination and SARS-CoV-2 variants. Assay used: immunoSEQ multiplex PCR; TCRdb lists only in-frame clones, some missing. The sample lists fewer than 300,000 clones; around 87% were seen once. Treatment described: 15 to 20 received Ad26.COV2.S at low or high dose, single or two shots; roughly five received placebo; per-sample allocation not given. After the first vaccine or placebo injection, samples were drawn on day 63. The sequences come from peripheral blood, collected in a trial of Ad26.COV2.S vaccine versus placebo. These receptors originate from a person aged 18-60 years who received the Ad26.COV2.S COVID-19 vaccine or a placebo.

This chain links TRBV4-1 with TRBJ1-1; D is undetermined. This CDR3 is built from 14 residues. V lost 1 base to trimming and J lost 13 bases, with 19 bases between them. Germline loops: CDR1 MGHRA, CDR2 YSYEKL. CDR3 sequence (DNA): TGCGCCAGCAGCCAAGGCGCGGACGGCTGGTCGTTTTTCTTT. It codes for CASSQGADGWSFFF.

The chain's CDR3 is CASSARGRTDYGYTF. The CDR3 coding sequence is TGTGCCAGCAGTGCCAGGGGGCGAACGGACTATGGCTACACCTTC. J is TRBJ1-2 and V is TRBV2; TRBD1 aligns across 8 bases. This CDR3 spans 15 amino acids. Trimming at V came to 4 bases and at J to 3 bases, leaving 7 bases not matched to a gene. Germline loops: CDR1 SNHLY, CDR2 FYNNEI.

The chain carries TRBV9 and TRBJ1-4; D is unclear. The V end lost 0 bases, the J end lost 1 base, and 7 bases lay between the germline ends. CDR1 is SGDLS, CDR2 YYNGEE, per germline. CDR3 length equals 15 residues. The CDR3 protein is CASSVAGRTNEKLFF. CDR3 in DNA: TGTGCCAGCAGCGTAGCGGGTAGAACTAATGAAAAACTGTTTTTT. Looking up the rest from reference TRBV9 and TRBJ1-4 gives the full variable domain: DSGVTQTPKHLITATGQRVTLRCSPRSGDLSVYWYQQSLDQGLQFLIQYYNGEERAKGNILERFSAQQFPDLHSELNLSSLELGDSALYFCASSVAGRTNEKLFFGSGTQLSVL.

The chain couples TRBV3-1 (or the pseudogene TRBV3-2) to TRBJ1-5, with a weak D call TRBD1 (5 bases). Trimming cost V 4 bases and J 2 bases, with 12 bases left between them. CDR3 length equals 15 residues. Germline lookup yields CDR1 LGHDT and CDR2 YNNKEL (reference sequence). CDR3 sequence: CASSPRGTGNQPQHF. In nucleotides, the CDR3 is TGTGCCAGCAGCCCCCGAGGGACTGGCAATCAGCCCCAGCATTTT.

The J gene is TRBJ2-7, the V gene TRBV5-1; 9 positions match TRBD1. This CDR3 has 15 amino acids. Germline V gene lookup returns CDR1 SGHRS and CDR2 YFSETQ. J gave up 5 bases and V 4 bases, and 10 bases lay outside the gene matches. CDR3: CASSPGTGTRHEQYF. The CDR3 bases are TGCGCCAGCAGCCCCGGGACAGGGACACGGCACGAGCAGTACTTC.

The chain employs TRBV5-1 and TRBJ2-1; D unclear. Germline V gene data show CDR1 as SGHRS and CDR2 as YFSETQ. The CDR3 has 15 amino acids. The germline V and J ends were trimmed by 0 bases and 3 bases, with 10 bases remaining between them. CDR3 sequence: CASSLGLDRYNEQFF. The DNA of the CDR3 is TGCGCCAGCAGCTTGGGACTTGACCGCTACAATGAGCAGTTCTTC.

This clone came up a few times. The V and J genes are TRBV19 and TRBJ1-2; D not certain. The CDR3 consists of 15 residues. The germline CDR1 and CDR2 sequences are LNHDA and SQIVND (reference sequence). V was pared by 3 bases and J by 7 bases, with 18 bases between. Here the CDR3 DNA reads TGTGCCAGTAGTATCCAGCTCCTCGTTGCGAGTGGCTACACCTTC. Translated, it gives CASSIQLLVASGYTF.

In its sample, this clone was seen once. The chain couples TRBV3-1 (or the pseudogene TRBV3-2) to TRBJ1-2; possible D gene TRBD1, 6 bases. CDR3 size: 12 residues. CDR1 LGHDT and CDR2 YNNKEL come from the germline V gene (reference sequence). V lost 3 bases to trimming and J lost 8 bases, with 10 bases between them. This chain's CDR3 is CASSHPGAGYTF. CDR3 DNA: TGTGCCAGCAGCCACCCAGGGGCAGGCTACACCTTC.

The V gene is TRBV9, the J gene TRBJ2-1; possibly TRBD1 or TRBD2 for D (5 bases each). Trimming stripped 1 base from V and 6 bases from J, with 14 bases between. The CDR3 has 15 residues. Germline assignment: CDR1 SGDLS and CDR2 YYNGEE. CDR3 amino acids: CASSVRTGLGNEQFF. In DNA, the CDR3 is TGTGCCAGCAGCGTAAGAACAGGACTCGGCAATGAGCAGTTCTTC. The full variable domain, with the rest looked up from reference TRBV9 and TRBJ2-1, is DSGVTQTPKHLITATGQRVTLRCSPRSGDLSVYWYQQSLDQGLQFLIQYYNGEERAKGNILERFSAQQFPDLHSELNLSSLELGDSALYFCASSVRTGLGNEQFFGPGTRLTVL.

Turning to this clone: Other nucleotide sequences in the sample specify the same CDR3. This chain joins TRBV5-1 and TRBJ2-3; TRBD2 matches 10 bases. Germline CDR1 and CDR2: SGHRS and YFSETQ. The CDR3 runs to 14 residues. J was trimmed by 2 bases and V by 7 bases; bases with no gene match: 4. CDR3 sequence (DNA): TGCGCCAGCCGGACTAGCGGATCCACAGATACGCAGTATTTT. Protein product: CASRTSGSTDTQYF.

The chain uses TRBV19 and TRBJ2-2; perhaps TRBD1 as D (6 bases). Trimming stripped 6 bases from V and 0 bases from J, with 11 bases between. Germline-derived CDR1 and CDR2 are LNHDA and SQIVND (reference sequence). The CDR3 covers 15 residues. DNA of the CDR3: TGTGCCAGTAGCCTTACAGGGTCGAACACCGGGGAGCTGTTTTTT. This gives the protein CASSLTGSNTGELFF.

The chain employs TRBV4-2 and TRBJ1-1, with D hard to call. The ends were cut back, 3 bases at V and 0 bases at J, with 11 bases in the middle. This CDR3 spans 15 amino acids. Germline V gene sequence: CDR1 LGHNA, CDR2 YNFKEQ. The CDR3 spells CASSHSEDLNTEAFF. The CDR3 nucleotides are TGTGCCAGCAGCCACTCGGAAGACTTGAACACTGAAGCTTTCTTT.

Note on this clone: Additional DNA sequences in this sample encode the identical CDR3. This chain uses TRBV3-1 (or the pseudogene TRBV3-2) with TRBJ1-3; D is unclear. The CDR3 is 14 residues long. V dropped 1 base and J dropped 0 bases, with 4 bases sitting between them. CDR1 and CDR2 from the germline V gene are LGHDT and YNNKEL (reference sequence). CDR3 amino acids: CASSQVSSGNTIYF. CDR3 in DNA: TGTGCCAGCAGCCAAGTCAGCTCTGGAAACACCATATATTTT.

The CDR3: CASSLVGSGRALADTQYF. DNA for the CDR3: TGTGCCAGCAGCTTAGTCGGTAGCGGGAGGGCCCTCGCGGATACGCAGTATTTT. The chain links TRBV7-2 to TRBJ2-3, with 11 bases matching TRBD2. From germline, CDR1 is SGHTA and CDR2 FQGNSA. The V and J ends lost 1 base and 6 bases, in that order; junction bases with no gene match: 12. The CDR3 contains 18 residues.

This chain links TRBV5-5 with TRBJ2-6; D is possibly TRBD2 (6 bases). Trimming took 6 bases from V and 0 from J, leaving 13 bases between them. Germline lookup yields CDR1 SGHKS and CDR2 YYEKEE (reference sequence). This CDR3 comprises 16 residues. This CDR3 is CASTTAGNSGANVLTF. CDR3 nucleotide sequence: TGTGCCAGCACCACAGCGGGTAACTCTGGGGCCAACGTCCTGACTTTC.

V usage is TRBV27 and J usage is TRBJ2-7, with D perhaps matching TRBD1 (6 bases). Germline lookup yields CDR1 MNHEY and CDR2 SMNVEV (reference sequence). V was shortened by 2 bases and J by 4 bases, with 21 bases between the two germline ends. The CDR3 is 17 amino acids. Here the CDR3 DNA reads TGTGCCAGCAGTTTAAGCAGCCGCTACCCCGGGACATACGAGCAGTACTTC. Its protein product is CASSLSSRYPGTYEQYF.

CDR3 nucleotides: TGTGCCATCAGTGTCTCGGACAGGGTCACTGAAGCTTTCTTT. It yields the protein CAISVSDRVTEAFF. The chain carries TRBV10-3 and TRBJ1-1; 8 bases are shared with TRBD1. Germline CDR1 reads ENHRY; CDR2 reads SYGVKD. V shed 4 bases and J 4 bases; nucleotides not matched to a gene: 5. The length of the CDR3 is 14 residues.

V gene TRBV6-5 combines with J gene TRBJ2-2; TRBD1 might be the D (6 bases). Germline assignment: CDR1 MNHEY and CDR2 SVGAGI. This CDR3 region has 15 residues. V was clipped by 5 bases and J by 4 bases, with 14 bases between them. The CDR3, as DNA: TGTGCCAGCAGTATCTCAGGGGCGGGCACCGGGGAGCTGTTTTTT. This gives the protein CASSISGAGTGELFF.

Concerning this clone: Other DNA sequences in this sample translate to the same CDR3. V gene TRBV30 combines with J gene TRBJ1-2; D is ambiguous. The germline V gene has CDR1 GTSNPN and CDR2 SVGIG (reference sequence). The CDR3 sequence is 11 residues long. V was cut by 5 bases and J by 4 bases, with 8 bases left in between. The CDR3 region is CAWSLGYGYTF. CDR3 DNA: TGTGCCTGGTCTTTGGGCTATGGCTACACCTTC. Combining the CDR3 with reference TRBV30 and TRBJ1-2 gives the whole variable domain SQTIHQWPATLVQPVGSPLSLECTVEGTSNPNLYWYRQAAGRGLQLLFYSVGIGQISSEVPQNLSASRPQDRQFILSSKKLLLSDSGFYLCAWSLGYGYTFGSGTRLTVV.

The V gene is TRBV30, the J gene TRBJ2-1; the match to TRBD2 covers 14 bases. The CDR3 extends over 17 amino acids. Unmatched junction bases numbered 9, after V lost 2 bases and J lost 6 bases. The germline gives CDR1 GTSNPN, CDR2 SVGIG (reference sequence). The CDR3 DNA sequence: TGTGCCTGGAGTAAATTCGGGGGACTAGCGGGGGTCAATGAGCAGTTCTTC. Translating it yields CAWSKFGGLAGVNEQFF.

The chain recombines TRBV24-1 with TRBJ2-3; TRBD1 might be the D (6 bases). The CDR3 totals 17 residues. Trimming took off 3 bases at V and 5 bases at J, with 20 bases between the two ends. Germline V lookup: CDR1 KGHDR, CDR2 SFDVKD. The DNA for the CDR3 is TGTGCCACCAGTGATCCTCCTATGGCAGGGGAAGGAGATACGCAGTATTTT. This translates into CATSDPPMAGEGDTQYF.

This sequence joins TRBV5-6 and TRBJ2-1; no firm D call. Trimming cost V 5 bases and J 2 bases, with 2 bases left between them. Germline V gives CDR1 SGHDT, CDR2 YYEEEE. This CDR3 contains 11 residues. CDR3: CASRAYNEQFF. In DNA form, the CDR3 reads TGTGCCAGCAGGGCCTACAATGAGCAGTTCTTC.

This clone occurred a few times. This chain uses TRBV19 with TRBJ1-1; D is perhaps TRBD1 (5 bases). This CDR3 is built from 14 residues. V shed 3 bases and J shed 11 bases, with 19 bases lying between them. Germline CDR1 reads LNHDA; CDR2 reads SQIVND (reference sequence). The CDR3 coding sequence is TGTGCCAGTAGTATTCGGGACCGCGGGGAGTACGCTTTCTTT. It codes for CASSIRDRGEYAFF.

This clone came up once. The chain carries TRBV10-3 and TRBJ1-3, with a possible D match to TRBD1 (5 bases). CDR1 is ENHRY and CDR2 is SYGVKD in the germline V gene. The CDR3 contains 14 residues. V was pared by 4 bases and J by 4 bases, with 11 bases between. In nucleotides, the CDR3 is TGTGCCATCAGTGTGGGCAGGGAAGGAAACACCATATATTTT. Its translation is CAISVGREGNTIYF.

In this sample, this clone turned up a few times. The chain uses TRBV7-9 and TRBJ1-3; D is unclear. The CDR3 runs to 15 residues. The germline V gene encodes CDR1 SEHNR and CDR2 FQNEAQ (reference sequence). V lost 1 base to trimming and J lost 0 bases, with 7 bases between them. CDR3 protein: CASSLVRSSGNTIYF. The CDR3 DNA follows: TGTGCCAGCAGCTTAGTCCGGAGCTCTGGAAACACCATATATTTT.